The 29 T cell receptor beta chains below were found in one sample sequenced in a study of cytomegalovirus exposure and HLA in healthy donors. This table comes from immunoSEQ multiplex PCR, and its TCRdb copy is limited to in-frame clones, with some not included. The data hold 100,000 to 150,000 clones, with about 91% observed a single time. Sequenced material: PBMCs. The receptors come from a young man in good health and CMV-seronegative.

This CDR3 reads CASSLTRQADTQYF. The CDR3 DNA sequence: TGCGCCAGCAGCTTAACCCGACAAGCAGATACGCAGTATTTT. The V call is TRBV5-1, the J call TRBJ2-3; D gene unclear. The length of the CDR3 is 14 residues. From germline, CDR1 is SGHRS and CDR2 YFSETQ. V gave up 2 bases and J gave up 4 bases, with 11 bases separating them. The variable domain in full, with the rest retrieved from reference TRBV5-1 and TRBJ2-3, is KAGVTQTPRYLIKTRGQQVTLSCSPISGHRSVSWYQQTPGQGLQFLFEYFSETQRNKGNFPGRFSGRQFSNSRSEMNVSTLELGDSALYLCASSLTRQADTQYFGPGTRLTVL.

This clone showed up just once. The V call is TRBV19, the J call TRBJ1-1; D gene ambiguous. CDR1 and CDR2 from the germline V gene are LNHDA and SQIVND (reference sequence). CDR3 length: 10 residues. V dropped 7 bases and J dropped 6 bases, with 6 bases sitting between them. This CDR3 reads CASMAPEAFF. The CDR3 nucleotides read TGTGCCAGTATGGCCCCTGAAGCTTTCTTT.

The chain combines TRBV7-2 with TRBJ2-7; weak D call: TRBD1 (6 bases). This CDR3 region has 16 residues. Per the germline V gene, CDR1 is SGHTA and CDR2 is FQGNSA. V was cut by 1 base and J by 2 bases, with 15 bases left in between. CDR3 nucleotides: TGTGCCAGCAGCTTAGTACAGGGAATTGTGACCTACGAGCAGTACTTC. It codes for CASSLVQGIVTYEQYF.

The V and J genes are TRBV6-6 and TRBJ1-2; D is possibly TRBD1 (5 bases). The V gene lost 2 bases and the J gene lost 8 bases, with 15 bases spanning the gap. Germline lookup yields CDR1 MNHNY and CDR2 SVGAGI (reference sequence). The CDR3 runs to 14 residues. CDR3 coding DNA: TGTGCCAGCAGTTACGGGGGGGGTTTGGGAGGCTACACCTTC. It yields the protein CASSYGGGLGGYTF.

V usage is TRBV18 and J usage is TRBJ2-7, with TRBD2 identical over 9 bases. The length of the CDR3 is 13 residues. V trimming: 6 bases; J trimming: 9 bases; junction bases outside the gene matches: 9. Germline CDR1 KGHSH, CDR2 LQKENI. The CDR3 region has the DNA TGTGCCAGCTCCCCGCCAGCGGGAGGAGGGCAGTACTTC. Translation: CASSPPAGGGQYF.

The chain employs TRBV6-5 and TRBJ1-1; the D gene is possibly TRBD1 (5 bases). This CDR3 is 15 amino acids long. Germline CDR1 reads MNHEY; CDR2 reads SVGAGI. V lost 4 bases, J lost 3 bases, and 15 bases lay in between. This chain's CDR3 is CASSSRRGGDTEAFF. CDR3 nucleotides: TGTGCCAGCAGTTCCCGCCGGGGGGGAGACACTGAAGCTTTCTTT.

The chain employs TRBV2 and TRBJ2-7; a possible D gene is TRBD1 (5 bases). CDR3 size: 15 residues. In germline, CDR1 is SNHLY, CDR2 FYNNEI. Trimming took 6 bases from V and 0 from J, leaving 15 bases between them. The DNA of the CDR3 is TGTGCCAGCAGAGCAACGACAGCCTCCTCCTACGAGCAGTACTTC. It translates to CASRATTASSYEQYF.

The chain has TRBV28 and TRBJ2-7; 8 positions agree with TRBD2. The CDR3 has 15 residues. Germline V CDR1 and CDR2: MDHEN, SYDVKM. V shed 6 bases, J shed 3 bases, and the junction held 10 bases outside the gene matches. The CDR3 is CASRRSTSGLYEQYF. Here the CDR3 DNA reads TGTGCCAGCAGGCGTTCCACTAGCGGCCTCTACGAGCAGTACTTC.

The chain has TRBV7-9 and TRBJ2-7; 7 bases align to TRBD2. The trim removed 4 bases at V and 5 bases at J, leaving 8 bases unmatched. CDR3 length: 14 amino acids. The germline V gene has CDR1 SEHNR and CDR2 FQNEAQ (reference sequence). CDR3 region: CASSSGLTSHEQYF. In nucleotides, the CDR3 is TGTGCCAGCAGCTCGGGACTAACGAGCCACGAGCAGTACTTC.

DNA for the CDR3: TGTGCCAGCAGCGAAACGGACAGGACCTATAATTCACCCCTCCACTTT. Translation gives CASSETDRTYNSPLHF. The V gene is TRBV2, the J gene TRBJ1-6; TRBD1 aligns across 7 bases. The CDR3 spans 16 residues. In germline, CDR1 is SNHLY, CDR2 FYNNEI. V lost 6 bases to trimming and J lost 2 bases; unmatched junction nucleotides: 7.

This rearrangement joins TRBV10-1 to TRBJ1-1; D uncertain. The CDR3 covers 14 residues. Trimming removed 3 bases at V and 1 base at J, with 9 bases between. Germline CDR1 reads WNHNN; CDR2 reads SYGVQD (reference sequence). CDR3: CASSEQTRNTEAFF. CDR3 DNA: TGCGCCAGCAGTGAACAGACGCGGAACACTGAAGCTTTCTTT.

This chain uses TRBV14 with TRBJ1-2; D remains unclear. Trimming shortened V by 1 base and J by 2 bases, and 5 bases separated the two germline ends. This CDR3 region has 13 residues. Germline V gives CDR1 SGHDN, CDR2 FVKESK. The CDR3 DNA follows: TGTGCCAGCAGCCAAGTGTCAAACTATGGCTACACCTTC. This codes for CASSQVSNYGYTF.

A single count supports this clone. This chain connects TRBV11-3 to TRBJ1-1; 7 bases are a match to TRBD1. This CDR3 region has 14 residues. V shed 4 bases and J 11 bases; nucleotides not matched to a gene: 13. Germline values: CDR1 SGHNT, CDR2 YENEEA. CDR3 nucleotides: TGTGCCAGCAGCTCGCCAAACAGGGGTTTTATGGCTTTCTTT. Amino acid sequence: CASSSPNRGFMAFF.

The table lists this clone with a few counts. This chain connects TRBV7-7 to TRBJ2-2, with TRBD2 as a possible D gene (5 bases). Trimming removed 10 bases from V and 0 bases from J, with 12 bases in between. CDR3 length equals 14 residues. The germline V gene encodes CDR1 SSHAT and CDR2 FNYEAQ (reference sequence). CDR3 coding DNA: TGTGCCACCGGGGTGTCGACGAACACCGGGGAGCTGTTTTTT. As protein: CATGVSTNTGELFF.

This clone was seen once. The chain uses TRBV27 and TRBJ1-4; TRBD1 matches at 7 bases. Germline V CDR1 and CDR2: MNHEY, SMNVEV (reference sequence). The ends lost 2 bases at V and 10 bases at J; junction bases unmatched: 7. This CDR3 contains 14 residues. CDR3: CASSLRAGGGKLFF. As DNA, the CDR3 is TGTGCCAGCAGTTTACGGGCAGGGGGTGGAAAACTGTTTTTT. Looking up the rest from reference TRBV27 and TRBJ1-4 gives the full variable domain: EAQVTQNPRYLITVTGKKLTVTCSQNMNHEYMSWYRQDPGLGLRQIYYSMNVEVTDKGDVPEGYKVSRKEKRNFPLILESPSPNQTSLYFCASSLRAGGGKLFFGSGTQLSVL.

The rearrangement joins TRBV2 to TRBJ2-3; 9 bases map to TRBD2. J gave up 2 bases and V 5 bases, and 5 bases lay outside the gene matches. This CDR3 has 15 amino acids. From germline, CDR1 is SNHLY and CDR2 FYNNEI. CDR3 residues: CASSLAGEDTDTQYF. DNA of the CDR3: TGTGCCAGCAGTTTAGCGGGGGAGGACACAGATACGCAGTATTTT.

The chain has TRBV27 and TRBJ2-1; 9 positions agree with TRBD2. Germline V gene lookup returns CDR1 MNHEY and CDR2 SMNVEV (reference sequence). There are 15 residues in the CDR3. V gave up 4 bases and J gave up 6 bases; unmatched junction bases: 7. The CDR3 loop reads CASSYKRGATNEQFF. The CDR3 nucleotides are TGTGCCAGCAGTTATAAGCGGGGGGCCACCAATGAGCAGTTCTTC.

The V and J genes are TRBV7-2 and TRBJ1-1; D unresolved. Trimming removed 2 bases from V and 7 bases from J, with 5 bases in between. The CDR3 has 11 residues. CDR1 and CDR2 (germline): SGHTA, FQGNSA. The CDR3 sequence is CASSLIYEAFF. The CDR3 coding sequence is TGTGCCAGCAGCTTAATCTATGAAGCTTTCTTT.

The CDR3 DNA is TGCGCCAGCTCTCTCCGGGACAATTCCTACGAGCAGTACTTC. This sequence encodes CASSLRDNSYEQYF. The V gene is TRBV23-1, the J gene TRBJ2-7, with a possible D match to TRBD1 (6 bases). TRBV23-1 is identified as an open reading frame with a role that is uncertain. The CDR3 loop spans 14 amino acids. V lost 8 bases, J lost 1 base, and 15 bases lay in between.

This chain joins TRBV18 and TRBJ2-7; the D gene is possibly TRBD1 (5 bases). This CDR3 has 13 residues. Germline values: CDR1 KGHSH, CDR2 LQKENI. V was pared by 3 bases and J by 6 bases, with 12 bases between. The CDR3 loop is CASSPRETSEQYF. In DNA form, the CDR3 reads TGTGCCAGCTCACCCAGGGAAACGAGCGAGCAGTACTTC.

The rearrangement joins TRBV7-8 to TRBJ1-2; 7 nucleotides align to TRBD1. CDR3 length: 12 amino acids. Trimming took 5 bases from V and 8 from J; bases not matched to a gene: 5. From germline, CDR1 is SGHVS and CDR2 FQNEAQ. This CDR3 reads CASSVDRAGYTF. The DNA of the CDR3 is TGTGCCAGCAGCGTCGACAGGGCCGGCTACACCTTC.

This sequence joins TRBV18 and TRBJ2-6; 12 nucleotides line up with TRBD1. The CDR3 extends over 18 amino acids. From germline, CDR1 is KGHSH and CDR2 LQKENI. V gave up 3 bases and J gave up 4 bases; unmatched junction bases: 7. The CDR3 DNA is TGTGCCAGCTCACCGTGGGGACAGGGGGCGCTAGGGGCCAACGTCCTGACTTTC. Translation gives CASSPWGQGALGANVLTF.

The genes are TRBV28 and TRBJ2-7, with 12 bases lining up with TRBD2. The trim removed 7 bases at V and 2 bases at J, leaving 9 bases unmatched. The CDR3 totals 16 residues. Germline assignment: CDR1 MDHEN and CDR2 SYDVKM. The CDR3 bases are TGTGCCAGCATACGATCCGGACTAGCGGGGACCTACGAGCAGTACTTC. Its translation: CASIRSGLAGTYEQYF.

This clone was recorded only once. V gene TRBV4-3 combines with J gene TRBJ1-6; 8 positions agree with TRBD1. This CDR3 has 16 residues. Losses at the gene ends were 0 bases for V and 11 bases for J; bases not matched to a gene: 9. Germline V gene lookup returns CDR1 LGHNA and CDR2 YSLEER. The CDR3 region has the DNA TGCGCCAGCAGCCAAGATCCGGGACAGGACCAGACACCCCTCCACTTT. Protein product: CASSQDPGQDQTPLHF.

CDR3 bases: TGTGCCAGCAGCCAAGCCGTTCTCATGCTCCAGCAGCCCCAGCATTTT. It is translated as CASSQAVLMLQQPQHF. This sequence joins TRBV14 and TRBJ1-5; D remains ambiguous. Germline V gene lookup returns CDR1 SGHDN and CDR2 FVKESK. With 1 base removed from V and 7 bases from J, the gap between germline ends came to 17 bases. The CDR3 is 16 residues long.

This sequence joins TRBV18 and TRBJ1-2; D unresolved. V was trimmed by 6 bases and J by 5 bases, leaving 13 bases between them. The CDR3 spans 13 residues. In germline, CDR1 is KGHSH, CDR2 LQKENI. DNA of the CDR3: TGTGCCAGCTCCGAAACAGAAACTTATGGCTACACCTTC. This gives the protein CASSETETYGYTF.

The J gene is TRBJ2-7, the V gene TRBV9; no reliable D call. V lost 0 bases and J 5 bases, leaving 12 bases between the germline ends. The CDR3 runs to 14 residues. Germline loops: CDR1 SGDLS, CDR2 YYNGEE. CDR3 DNA: TGTGCCAGCAGCGTAGGGCCTTTGGGCGACGAGCAGTACTTC. It yields the protein CASSVGPLGDEQYF.

There are a few counts of this clone. The gene calls are TRBV2 and TRBJ1-2; 7 nucleotides line up with TRBD1. The CDR3 loop spans 12 amino acids. The germline CDR1 and CDR2 sequences are SNHLY and FYNNEI. V dropped 6 bases and J dropped 5; count of bases not matched to a gene: 3. CDR3 bases: TGTGCCAGCAGGGGGGACAGTTATGGCTACACCTTC. Amino acid sequence: CASRGDSYGYTF. Filled out from reference TRBV2 and TRBJ1-2, the complete variable domain reads EPEVTQTPSHQVTQMGQEVILRCVPISNHLYFYWYRQILGQKVEFLVSFYNNEISEKSEIFDDQFSVERPDGSNFTLKIRSTKLEDSAMYFCASRGDSYGYTFGSGTRLTVV.

V and J are TRBV28 and TRBJ1-5; 7 nucleotides agree with TRBD1. V shed 3 bases and J 4 bases; nucleotides not matched to a gene: 6. Germline CDR1 and CDR2: MDHEN and SYDVKM. This CDR3 region has 15 residues. The CDR3 DNA reads TGTGCCAGCAGTTTTGGTAACAGGGGTAATCAGCCCCAGCATTTT. Its translation is CASSFGNRGNQPQHF.